The next 11 T cell receptor beta chains were all read from a single sample in a study of shared clonotypes between healthy human individuals. The data were produced by immunoSEQ multiplex PCR, yet TCRdb's version contains in-frame clones alone and is incomplete. Of 1,500,000 or so clones listed, around 97% are singletons. Sequenced sample: naive CD4+ T cells sorted from blood. Subset indicated: CD45RA+ positively selected. These receptors were collected from a young man in good health.

The chain employs TRBV4-1 and TRBJ2-3, with TRBD2 matching 8 bases. The CDR3 runs 15 residues. CDR1 and CDR2 from the germline V gene are MGHRA and YSYEKL. V lost 2 bases to trimming and J lost 2 bases; unmatched junction nucleotides: 3. This chain's CDR3 is CASSQLLADTDTQYF. The CDR3 nucleotides read TGCGCCAGCAGCCAACTACTAGCGGACACAGATACGCAGTATTTT.

V gene TRBV7-6 combines with J gene TRBJ2-5; 7 nucleotides align to TRBD1. The length of the CDR3 is 16 residues. V was pared by 8 bases and J by 5 bases, with 17 bases of the junction left unmatched. Germline V gene data show CDR1 as SGHVS and CDR2 as FNYEAQ. The CDR3 loop is CASPAQAQGEGETQYF. CDR3 coding DNA: TGTGCCAGCCCAGCGCAAGCCCAGGGGGAAGGGGAGACCCAGTACTTC. Supplemented by reference TRBV7-6 and TRBJ2-5, the full variable domain reads GAGVSQSPRYKVTKRGQDVALRCDPISGHVSLYWYRQALGQGPEFLTYFNYEAQQDKSGLPNDRFSAERPEGSISTLTIQRTEQRDSAMYRCASPAQAQGEGETQYFGPGTRLLVL.

The chain employs TRBV9 and TRBJ2-7; D gene ambiguous. Germline V gene data show CDR1 as SGDLS and CDR2 as YYNGEE. The CDR3 is made up of 13 amino acids. Deletions cut 4 bases from V and 4 bases from J, with 12 bases between. The CDR3 nucleotides read TGTGCCAGCAGCCGCATGCCCCCTTACGAGCAGTACTTC. This sequence encodes CASSRMPPYEQYF.

The gene calls are TRBV6-1 and TRBJ2-3; 7 bases match TRBD1. The germline CDR1 and CDR2 sequences are MNHNS and SASEGT. Trimming cost V 8 bases and J 7 bases; bases outside gene matches: 6. The CDR3 has 12 residues. The CDR3 sequence: CASWAGGNTQYF. The CDR3 nucleotides read TGTGCCAGCTGGGCAGGGGGAAATACGCAGTATTTT.

The J gene is TRBJ2-3, the V gene TRBV20-1, with D unclear. Trimming removed 6 bases at V and 6 bases at J, with 10 bases between. The CDR3 sequence is 11 residues long. In germline, CDR1 is DFQATT, CDR2 SNEGSKA (reference sequence). In DNA form, the CDR3 reads TGCAGTGCGGCCCAGTTGGATACGCAGTATTTT. This gives the protein CSAAQLDTQYF.

The CDR3 loop reads CAISESMAVANYGYTF. The CDR3 DNA follows: TGTGCCATCAGTGAGTCGATGGCAGTAGCTAACTATGGCTACACCTTC. The chain joins TRBV10-3 to TRBJ1-2; D not certain. Trimming took off 0 bases at V and 0 bases at J, with 11 bases between the two ends. The CDR3 is 16 residues long. Per the germline V gene, CDR1 is ENHRY and CDR2 is SYGVKD.

This sequence joins TRBV20-1 and TRBJ1-1; D is ambiguous. V lost 7 bases, J lost 4 bases, and 10 bases lay in between. The CDR3 runs 11 residues. Germline CDR1 and CDR2: DFQATT and SNEGSKA (reference sequence). CDR3 DNA: TGCAGTGTCCACCCGGGCACTGAAGCTTTCTTT. Amino acids: CSVHPGTEAFF.

The chain is built from TRBV30 and TRBJ2-7, with 10 positions matching TRBD1. The CDR3 is 13 residues long. The germline CDR1 and CDR2 sequences are GTSNPN and SVGIG (reference sequence). The V segment lost 2 bases and the J segment 5 bases; nucleotides outside the gene matches: 3. The CDR3 DNA sequence: TGTGCCTGGAGTCCGGGACAGGGGCACGAGCAGTACTTC. Protein product: CAWSPGQGHEQYF.

The chain joins TRBV6-1 to TRBJ2-1; TRBD1 or TRBD2 may be the D gene (5 bases each). Germline V gives CDR1 MNHNS, CDR2 SASEGT. Trimming removed 6 bases at V and 12 bases at J, with 12 bases between. The CDR3 runs to 11 residues. The CDR3 bases are TGTGCCAGCAGGGCCCTGGGGGTGCAGTTCTTC. Its protein is CASRALGVQFF.

The V gene is TRBV5-8, the J gene TRBJ2-7; D is ambiguous. The germline V gene has CDR1 SGHTS and CDR2 YDEGEE. V was trimmed by 1 base and J by 3 bases, leaving 5 bases between them. The CDR3 covers 12 residues. The CDR3 loop reads CASSLSGYEQYF. Here the CDR3 DNA reads TGTGCCAGCAGCTTGTCGGGCTACGAGCAGTACTTC.

This chain connects TRBV28 to TRBJ1-2, with D unresolved. The CDR3 spans 12 residues. V was clipped by 6 bases and J by 5 bases, with 10 bases between them. CDR1 and CDR2 from the germline V gene are MDHEN and SYDVKM. CDR3 loop: CASSPDLYGYTF. For the CDR3, the DNA is TGTGCCAGCAGCCCGGACCTGTATGGCTACACCTTC.